The T cell receptor beta chain described here comes from a study of shared clonotypes between healthy human individuals. Study background: Participating donors consisted of two women and a few men aged 18 to 49.

J was trimmed by 6 bases and V by 6 bases; bases with no gene match: 9. The CDR3 sequence is 14 residues long. Looked up from germline, CDR1 is SGHAT and CDR2 is FQDESV (reference sequence). Note on this clone: The antigen remains unidentified.

Study-wide results and caveats: The authors sampled blood alone, and tissue repertoires likely differ.

The data were produced by immunoSEQ multiplex PCR, yet TCRdb's version contains in-frame clones alone and is incomplete. Counted here are 470,000 or so clones, around 73% occurring once; the ten biggest clones make up 9.5% to 15%. V is TRBV11-1 and J is TRBJ2-7; TRBD2 matches 9 bases. Material: PBMCs. The clonotype was recovered from a woman aged 35 to 49 in good health. Some clones in this sample may be carry-over from other donors' samples. CDR3 nucleotides: TGTGCCAGCAGTCCCTCTAGCGGGAAGGGCGAGCAGTACTTC. Its translation is CASSPSSGKGEQYF.